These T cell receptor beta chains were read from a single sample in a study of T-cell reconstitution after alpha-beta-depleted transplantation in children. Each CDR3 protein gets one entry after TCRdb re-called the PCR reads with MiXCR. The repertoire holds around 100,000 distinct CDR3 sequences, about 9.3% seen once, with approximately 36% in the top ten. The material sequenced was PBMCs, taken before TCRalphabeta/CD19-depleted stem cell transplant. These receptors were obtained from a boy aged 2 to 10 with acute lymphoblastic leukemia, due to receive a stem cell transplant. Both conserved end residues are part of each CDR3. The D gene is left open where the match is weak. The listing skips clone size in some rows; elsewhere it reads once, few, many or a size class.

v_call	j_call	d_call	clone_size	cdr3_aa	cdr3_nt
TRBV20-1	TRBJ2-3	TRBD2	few	CSASSGRRTDTQYF	TGCAGCGCAAGCAGCGGGAGGAGAACAGATACGCAGTATTTT
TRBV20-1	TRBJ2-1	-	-	CSASPVASSYNEQFF	TGCAGTGCTAGCCCCGTGGCAAGCTCCTACAATGAGCAGTTCTTC
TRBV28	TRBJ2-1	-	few	CASSLREQFF	TGTGCCAGCAGTTTGAGGGAGCAGTTCTTC
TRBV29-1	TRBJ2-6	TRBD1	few	CSVRDRRSGANVLTF	TGCAGCGTCCGGGACAGAAGGTCTGGGGCCAACGTCCTGACTTTC
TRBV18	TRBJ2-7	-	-	CASSPPGLVEQYF	TGTGCCAGCTCACCACCTGGCCTTGTAGAGCAGTACTTC
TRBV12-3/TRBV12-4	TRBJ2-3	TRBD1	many	CASSLKGQGMNTQYF	TGTGCCAGCAGCCTAAAAGGACAGGGGATGAATACGCAGTATTTT
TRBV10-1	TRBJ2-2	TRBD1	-	CASSESTGVTGELFF	TGCGCCAGCAGTGAGTCAACAGGGGTCACCGGGGAGCTGTTTTTT
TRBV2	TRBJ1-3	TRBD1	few	CASSADRVSGNTIYF	TGTGCCAGCAGTGCCGACAGGGTCTCTGGAAACACCATATATTTT
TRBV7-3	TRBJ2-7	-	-	CASSLGPSREQYF	TGTGCCAGCAGCTTAGGTCCATCTCGGGAGCAGTACTTC
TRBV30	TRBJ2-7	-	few	CAWSELRGSEQYF	TGTGCCTGGAGTGAGTTGAGGGGGTCCGAGCAGTACTTC
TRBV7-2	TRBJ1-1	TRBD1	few	CASSWTGGTEAFF	TGTGCCAGCAGCTGGACAGGGGGCACTGAAGCTTTCTTT
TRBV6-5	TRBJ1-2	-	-	CASSLNGPLWGYTF	TGTGCCAGCAGTTTAAACGGACCACTATGGGGCTACACCTTC
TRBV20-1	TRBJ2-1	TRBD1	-	CSARDLEGAIFNEQFF	TGCAGTGCTAGAGATTTAGAGGGGGCGATATTCAATGAGCAGTTCTTC
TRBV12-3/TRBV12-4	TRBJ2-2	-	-	CASSLTGPAGELFF	TGTGCCAGCAGTTTGACAGGCCCGGCCGGGGAGCTGTTTTTT
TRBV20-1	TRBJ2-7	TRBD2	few	CSARRGLAEAKYEQYF	TGCAGTGCTAGGAGGGGACTAGCGGAGGCGAAATACGAGCAGTACTTC
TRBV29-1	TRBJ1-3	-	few	CSVTGGRISGNTIYF	TGCAGCGTGACAGGTGGACGGATCTCTGGAAACACCATATATTTT
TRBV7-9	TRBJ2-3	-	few	CASSLSEGRHTDTQYF	TGTGCCAGCAGCTTATCTGAGGGAAGACACACAGATACGCAGTATTTT
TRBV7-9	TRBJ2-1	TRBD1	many	CASSPDRRPAYNEQFF	TGTGCCAGCAGCCCGGACAGGCGGCCTGCCTACAATGAGCAGTTCTTC
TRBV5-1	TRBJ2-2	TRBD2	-	CASSYPSGSSTGELFF	TGCGCCAGCAGCTACCCTAGCGGGAGTTCCACCGGGGAGCTGTTTTTT
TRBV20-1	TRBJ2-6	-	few	CSARDRIRGTVSGANVLTF	TGCAGTGCTAGAGATCGGATCCGGGGCACCGTCTCTGGGGCCAACGTCCTGACTTTC
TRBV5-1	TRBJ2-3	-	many	CASSLDGADTQYF	TGCGCCAGCAGCTTGGATGGAGCAGATACGCAGTATTTT
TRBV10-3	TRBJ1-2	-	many	CAISESGPTGKGGYTF	TGTGCCATCAGTGAGTCGGGGCCAACAGGCAAAGGTGGCTACACCTTC
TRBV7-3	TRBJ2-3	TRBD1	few	CASSYGALGQGLDTQYF	TGTGCCAGCAGCTACGGGGCTTTAGGACAGGGGTTAGATACGCAGTATTTT
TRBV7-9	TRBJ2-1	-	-	CASSSGLRLLFNEQFF	TGTGCCAGCAGCTCCGGACTGCGTCTCCTTTTCAATGAGCAGTTCTTC
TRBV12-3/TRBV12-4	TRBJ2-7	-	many	CASRPGDRPEQYF	TGTGCCAGCAGACCCGGGGATCGGCCCGAGCAGTACTTC
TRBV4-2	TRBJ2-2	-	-	CASSQVEHTGELFF	TGTGCCAGCAGCCAAGTGGAGCACACCGGGGAGCTGTTTTTT
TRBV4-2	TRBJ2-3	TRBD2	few	CASSQGGEAGYTDTQYF	TGTGCCAGCAGCCAAGGCGGTGAAGCGGGATACACAGATACGCAGTATTTT
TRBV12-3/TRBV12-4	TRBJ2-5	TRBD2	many	CASRGTSGETQYF	TGTGCCAGCAGGGGGACTAGCGGAGAGACCCAGTACTTC
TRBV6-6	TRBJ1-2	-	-	CASSQGQGYGYTF	TGTGCCAGCAGCCAGGGACAAGGGTATGGCTACACCTTC
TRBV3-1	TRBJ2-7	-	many	CASSQVENEQYF	TGTGCCAGCAGCCAGGTGGAGAACGAGCAGTACTTC
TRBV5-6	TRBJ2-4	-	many	CASSLMGVYGKNIQYF	TGTGCCAGCAGCTTGATGGGGGTTTACGGCAAAAACATTCAGTACTTC
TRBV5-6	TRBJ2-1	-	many	CASSLRRSSFYNEQFF	TGTGCCAGCAGCTTGAGGAGGTCCTCATTCTACAATGAGCAGTTCTTC
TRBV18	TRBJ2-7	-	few	CASSPRLEYEQYF	TGTGCCAGCTCACCCAGACTGGAGTACGAGCAGTACTTC
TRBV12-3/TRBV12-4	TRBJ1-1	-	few	CASSPPGANPNTEAFF	TGTGCCAGCAGTCCGCCGGGGGCAAACCCCAACACTGAAGCTTTCTTT
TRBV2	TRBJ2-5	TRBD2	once	CASSLGRAWETQYF	TGTGCCAGCAGTCTCGGGAGGGCATGGGAGACCCAGTACTTC
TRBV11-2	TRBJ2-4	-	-	CASSLEGPQYF	TGTGCCAGCAGCTTAGAAGGGCCTCAGTACTTC
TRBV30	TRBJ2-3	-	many	CAWRVGGAVTQYF	TGTGCCTGGAGAGTCGGAGGGGCCGTTACGCAGTATTTT
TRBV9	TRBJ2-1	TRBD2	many	CASSGPRASGSSYNEQFF	TGTGCCAGCAGCGGCCCCCGTGCTAGCGGGAGCTCCTACAATGAGCAGTTCTTC
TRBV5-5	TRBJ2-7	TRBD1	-	CASGRGEQYF	TGTGCCAGCGGCAGGGGGGAGCAGTACTTC
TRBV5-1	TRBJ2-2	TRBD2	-	CASNLPGAGDTGELFF	TGCGCCAGCAACCTTCCGGGAGCGGGAGACACCGGGGAGCTGTTTTTT
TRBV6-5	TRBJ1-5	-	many	CASSTVFNQPQHF	TGTGCCAGCTCGACGGTTTTCAATCAGCCCCAGCATTTT
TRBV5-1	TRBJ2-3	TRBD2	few	CASSSGTSGSPDTQYF	TGCGCCAGCAGCTCCGGGACTAGCGGGAGCCCAGATACGCAGTATTTT
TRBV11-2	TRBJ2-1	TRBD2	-	CASSPPRLAGRYNEQFF	TGTGCCAGCAGCCCTCCCCGATTAGCGGGAAGATACAATGAGCAGTTCTTC
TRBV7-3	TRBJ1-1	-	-	CASSLNDGENTEAFF	TGTGCCAGCAGCTTAAATGACGGTGAAAATACTGAAGCTTTCTTT
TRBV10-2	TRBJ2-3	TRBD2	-	CASSDPGLALTDTQYF	TGCGCCAGCAGCGACCCGGGACTAGCGTTAACAGATACGCAGTATTTT
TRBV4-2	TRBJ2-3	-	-	CASSLRSDHTQYF	TGTGCCAGCAGCCTCAGGAGCGACCATACGCAGTATTTT
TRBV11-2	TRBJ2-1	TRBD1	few	CASSSRTGAENEQFF	TGTGCCAGCAGCTCCCGGACAGGGGCGGAGAATGAGCAGTTCTTC
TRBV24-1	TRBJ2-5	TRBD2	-	CATSDPTSPKETQYF	TGTGCCACCAGTGATCCGACTAGCCCGAAAGAGACCCAGTACTTC
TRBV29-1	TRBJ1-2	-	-	CSVMDRTYGYTF	TGCAGCGTTATGGACAGAACCTATGGCTACACCTTC
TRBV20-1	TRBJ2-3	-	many	CSARDGRPADTQYF	TGCAGTGCTAGAGATGGTAGGCCGGCGGATACGCAGTATTTT
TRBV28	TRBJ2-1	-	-	CASPPRGQSSYNEQFF	TGTGCCAGCCCCCCCCGGGGCCAAAGCTCCTACAATGAGCAGTTCTTC
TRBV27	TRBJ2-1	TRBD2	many	CASKPWTSGREDEQFF	TGTGCCAGCAAGCCCTGGACTAGCGGGAGGGAGGATGAGCAGTTCTTC
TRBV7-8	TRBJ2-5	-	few	CASSLGGRGQETQYF	TGTGCCAGCAGCTTAGGGGGCCGGGGTCAAGAGACCCAGTACTTC
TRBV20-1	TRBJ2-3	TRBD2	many	CSATILAGRGTDTQYF	TGCAGTGCTACTATCCTAGCGGGGCGGGGCACAGATACGCAGTATTTT
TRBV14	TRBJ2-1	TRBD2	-	CASSFLAGGYNEHFF	TGTGCCAGCAGCTTCCTAGCGGGTGGTTACAATGAGCATTTCTTC
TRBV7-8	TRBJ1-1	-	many	CASSRYYTEAFF	TGTGCCAGCAGCCGCTATTACACTGAAGCTTTCTTT
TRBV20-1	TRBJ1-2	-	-	CSARDSPWVGPYGYIF	TGCAGTGCTAGAGATTCCCCTTGGGTCGGGCCCTATGGCTACATCTTC
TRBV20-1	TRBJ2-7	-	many	CSARDRSDYEQYF	TGCAGTGCTAGAGATCGAAGCGACTACGAGCAGTACTTC
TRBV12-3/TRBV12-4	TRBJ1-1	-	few	CASTLDLGTEAFF	TGTGCCAGCACTCTCGATCTGGGCACTGAAGCTTTCTTT
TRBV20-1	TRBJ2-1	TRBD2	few	CSAEREWEQFF	TGCAGTGCTGAGCGGGAATGGGAGCAGTTCTTC